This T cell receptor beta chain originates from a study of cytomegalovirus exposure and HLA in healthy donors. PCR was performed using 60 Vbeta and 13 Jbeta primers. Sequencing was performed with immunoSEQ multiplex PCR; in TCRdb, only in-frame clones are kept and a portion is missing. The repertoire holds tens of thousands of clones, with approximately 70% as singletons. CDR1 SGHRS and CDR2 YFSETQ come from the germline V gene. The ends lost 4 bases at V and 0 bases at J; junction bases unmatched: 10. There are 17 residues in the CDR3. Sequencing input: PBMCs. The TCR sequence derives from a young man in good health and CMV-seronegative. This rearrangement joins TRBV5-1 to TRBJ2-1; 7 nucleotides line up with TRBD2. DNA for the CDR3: TGCGCCAGCAGCCTCAACCTAGCGGAGAGCTCCTACAATGAGCAGTTCTTC. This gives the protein CASSLNLAESSYNEQFF.